One sample yielded the 27 T cell receptor beta chains listed below, sequenced in a study of circulating and synovial CD4+ cells in juvenile arthritis. Only in-frame clones appear in the TCRdb table, and some are missing; sequencing was by immunoSEQ multiplex PCR. The sample lists around 32,000 clones; roughly 95% were seen once. The sample comprised CD4+ T cells from blood. The receptors originated from a human donor with juvenile idiopathic arthritis.

The CDR3 DNA reads as TGCGCCAGCAGCTTCGGACAGGGGGCGAACACCGGGGAGCTGTTTTTT. Its translation is CASSFGQGANTGELFF. The chain combines TRBV5-1 with TRBJ2-2; 10 nucleotides match TRBD1. J was trimmed by 0 bases and V by 2 bases; bases with no gene match: 1. The CDR3 extends over 16 amino acids. Germline V CDR1 and CDR2: SGHRS, YFSETQ.

V usage is TRBV6-6 and J usage is TRBJ1-2; TRBD1 matches at 7 bases. V was clipped by 8 bases and J by 8 bases; unmatched bases: 14. In germline, CDR1 is MNHNY, CDR2 SVGAGI (reference sequence). This CDR3 comprises 14 residues. CDR3 coding DNA: TGTGCCAGCGCACAAAAGAGGGGGCGCGGAGGCTACACCTTC. The encoded protein is CASAQKRGRGGYTF.

The CDR3 DNA follows: TGTGCCAGCAGGAGGACAGATACCGGGGAGCTGTTTTTT. It translates to CASRRTDTGELFF. The chain employs TRBV6-5 and TRBJ2-2; D is perhaps TRBD1 (6 bases). The CDR3 is made up of 13 amino acids. Trimming left V 6 bases short and J 5 bases short, with 10 bases between. Germline V gene sequence: CDR1 MNHEY, CDR2 SVGAGI.

This clone has just one count. The CDR3 nucleotides read TGTGCCAGCAGCCAAGGGACAGGCCGTACTCGAAACACCATATATTTT. Its translation is CASSQGTGRTRNTIYF. V gene TRBV4-2 combines with J gene TRBJ1-3; 7 bases agree with TRBD1. There are 16 residues in the CDR3. Germline loops: CDR1 LGHNA, CDR2 YNFKEQ. The V segment lost 1 base and the J segment 5 bases; nucleotides outside the gene matches: 8.

The chain has TRBV5-1 and TRBJ2-3; TRBD2 might be the D (6 bases). Germline CDR1 and CDR2: SGHRS and YFSETQ. The ends were cut back, 7 bases at V and 6 bases at J, with 24 bases in the middle. This CDR3 contains 16 residues. CDR3 amino acids: CASEPTSGLNTDTQYF. The DNA for the CDR3 is TGCGCCAGCGAACCCACAAGCGGACTAAACACGGATACGCAGTATTTT.

CDR3 amino acids: CATTTGEYEQYF. The CDR3 nucleotides are TGTGCCACGACGACAGGGGAGTACGAGCAGTACTTC. The V call is TRBV6-5, the J call TRBJ2-7; 8 bases line up with TRBD1. The germline V gene has CDR1 MNHEY and CDR2 SVGAGI. V trimming: 10 bases; J trimming: 4 bases; junction bases outside the gene matches: 6. This CDR3 is 12 amino acids long.

The V gene is TRBV9, the J gene TRBJ2-1; D remains ambiguous. CDR1 SGDLS and CDR2 YYNGEE come from the germline V gene. The CDR3 is 12 residues long. Trimming cost V 0 bases and J 10 bases, with 8 bases left between them. The DNA for the CDR3 is TGTGCCAGCAGCGTAGAAGAGTGGGAGCAGTTCTTC. Encoded protein: CASSVEEWEQFF.

This sequence joins TRBV6-5 and TRBJ1-2; 10 bases map to TRBD1. Trimming took 10 bases from V and 5 from J; bases not matched to a gene: 7. Germline V gene lookup returns CDR1 MNHEY and CDR2 SVGAGI. This CDR3 comprises 13 residues. The CDR3 region has the DNA TGTGCCACCGCGCCGGGACAGGGGTATGGCTACACCTTC. The encoded protein is CATAPGQGYGYTF.

This clone was seen once. The chain links TRBV5-1 to TRBJ2-5; TRBD2 agrees at 9 bases. The J segment lost 5 bases and the V segment lost 2 bases, leaving 7 bases of the junction unmatched. The CDR3 length is 15 residues. Per germline, CDR1 SGHRS and CDR2 YFSETQ. CDR3: CASSLSGGPMETQYF. The CDR3 nucleotides are TGCGCCAGCAGCTTAAGCGGGGGGCCCATGGAGACCCAGTACTTC.

This chain joins TRBV30 and TRBJ2-7, with 11 bases aligning to TRBD2. The CDR3 sequence is 17 residues long. CDR1 GTSNPN and CDR2 SVGIG come from the germline V gene (reference sequence). Germline trimming cut 0 bases from V and 7 bases from J; bases unmatched to any gene: 14. The DNA for the CDR3 is TGTGCCTGGAGTGTACGTCTAGCGGGGGGACCACCTATTGAGCAGTACTTC. Translated, it gives CAWSVRLAGGPPIEQYF.

V is TRBV19 and J is TRBJ2-4; a possible D gene is TRBD1 (6 bases). Germline V lookup: CDR1 LNHDA, CDR2 SQIVND (reference sequence). The CDR3 is made up of 15 amino acids. V was shortened by 0 bases and J by 4 bases, with 10 bases between the two germline ends. The CDR3 nucleotides read TGTGCCAGTAGTATAGAACAGGGCCTAAAAAACATTCAGTACTTC. This sequence encodes CASSIEQGLKNIQYF.

CDR3 DNA sequence: TGCGCCAGAGGGGACAAACCTTATGAAAAACTGTTTTTT. Protein product: CARGDKPYEKLFF. This chain joins TRBV23-1 and TRBJ1-4, with D perhaps matching TRBD1 (6 bases). TRBV23-1 is annotated as an ORF whose role is uncertain. The CDR3 is 13 amino acids. The V gene lost 9 bases and the J gene lost 6 bases, with 14 bases spanning the gap.

The J gene is TRBJ2-1, the V gene TRBV9; TRBD2 matches 9 bases. The V segment lost 0 bases and the J segment 4 bases; nucleotides outside the gene matches: 5. The CDR3 extends over 16 amino acids. CDR1 is SGDLS, CDR2 YYNGEE, per germline. The CDR3: CASSVAGTSRYNEQFF. The CDR3 region has the DNA TGTGCCAGCAGCGTAGCGGGGACTAGCAGATACAATGAGCAGTTCTTC.

V usage is TRBV29-1 and J usage is TRBJ1-5; 7 bases match TRBD1. Germline V gene sequence: CDR1 SQVTM, CDR2 ANQGSEA. V was clipped by 1 base and J by 11 bases; unmatched bases: 11. CDR3 size: 14 residues. This CDR3 reads CSVEVTGSGAAQHF. CDR3 nucleotides: TGCAGCGTTGAAGTGACAGGGTCGGGTGCCGCCCAGCATTTT.

The genes are TRBV29-1 and TRBJ1-1; perhaps TRBD1 as D (5 bases). Looked up from germline, CDR1 is SQVTM and CDR2 is ANQGSEA. CDR3 size: 14 residues. V dropped 1 base and J dropped 3 bases, with 12 bases sitting between them. This chain's CDR3 is CSVEVLGLYTEAFF. The CDR3 coding sequence is TGCAGCGTTGAAGTCCTGGGACTGTACACTGAAGCTTTCTTT.

The CDR3 loop reads CASSLGPGGKETQYF. The CDR3 DNA is TGCGCCAGCAGCTTGGGTCCAGGGGGCAAAGAGACCCAGTACTTC. The rearrangement links TRBV5-1 to TRBJ2-5; the match to TRBD1 covers 8 bases. Germline V gene sequence: CDR1 SGHRS, CDR2 YFSETQ. V lost 0 bases to trimming and J lost 3 bases; unmatched junction nucleotides: 4. The CDR3 runs to 15 residues. The entire variable domain, with the rest obtained from reference TRBV5-1 and TRBJ2-5, is as follows: KAGVTQTPRYLIKTRGQQVTLSCSPISGHRSVSWYQQTPGQGLQFLFEYFSETQRNKGNFPGRFSGRQFSNSRSEMNVSTLELGDSALYLCASSLGPGGKETQYFGPGTRLLVL.

The chain uses TRBV7-9 and TRBJ2-1; D possibly corresponds to TRBD1 (6 bases). CDR1 SEHNR and CDR2 FQNEAQ come from the germline V gene (reference sequence). This CDR3 has 15 amino acids. V was cut by 5 bases and J by 4 bases, with 15 bases left in between. CDR3 sequence: CASSRQAGIYNEQFF. Written as DNA, the CDR3 is TGTGCCAGCAGCCGACAGGCAGGTATTTACAATGAGCAGTTCTTC.

The chain combines TRBV19 with TRBJ2-6; D is uncertain. Germline loops: CDR1 LNHDA, CDR2 SQIVND (reference sequence). V gave up 4 bases and J gave up 2 bases, with 9 bases separating them. The CDR3 extends over 15 amino acids. This CDR3 reads CASSTDWAGANVLTF. CDR3 DNA sequence: TGTGCCAGTAGTACCGACTGGGCTGGGGCCAACGTCCTGACTTTC. Complete variable domain (other parts from reference TRBV19 and TRBJ2-6): DGGITQSPKYLFRKEGQNVTLSCEQNLNHDAMYWYRQDPGQGLRLIYYSQIVNDFQKGDIAEGYSVSREKKESFPLTVTSAQKNPTAFYLCASSTDWAGANVLTFGAGSRLTVL.

The chain carries TRBV7-9 and TRBJ1-1; possibly TRBD1 for D (6 bases). Germline V gene data show CDR1 as SEHNR and CDR2 as FQNEAQ (reference sequence). The V gene lost 4 bases and the J gene lost 6 bases, with 24 bases spanning the gap. The CDR3 consists of 17 residues. The CDR3 DNA reads as TGTGCCAGCAGCTACGGGAAACTGACAGGAGTAGAGGCTGAAGCTTTCTTT. Its protein is CASSYGKLTGVEAEAFF.

This chain uses TRBV28 with TRBJ1-5, with a weak D call TRBD1 (6 bases). V was pared by 8 bases and J by 1 base, with 18 bases between. The germline V gene encodes CDR1 MDHEN and CDR2 SYDVKM. The CDR3 has 16 residues. The CDR3, as DNA: TGTGCCAGCTTACAGGGCTCGTTTTCGAGCAATCAGCCCCAGCATTTT. Amino acid sequence: CASLQGSFSSNQPQHF. Based on the CDR3 plus reference TRBV28 and TRBJ1-5, the full variable domain is DVKVTQSSRYLVKRTGEKVFLECVQDMDHENMFWYRQDPGLGLRLIYFSYDVKMKEKGDIPEGYSVSREKKERFSLILESASTNQTSMYLCASLQGSFSSNQPQHFGDGTRLSIL.

The rearrangement joins TRBV29-1 to TRBJ1-1, with D unclear. The CDR3 consists of 13 residues. CDR1 is SQVTM and CDR2 is ANQGSEA in the germline V gene. Between the trimmed V and J ends, which lost 8 bases and 0 bases, there was a span of 13 bases. The CDR3: CSLREDMNTEAFF. The CDR3 region has the DNA TGCAGCTTACGGGAAGATATGAACACTGAAGCTTTCTTT.

This chain uses TRBV2 with TRBJ1-2, with 8 bases lining up with TRBD1. Germline V gene sequence: CDR1 SNHLY, CDR2 FYNNEI. V shed 6 bases and J 4 bases; nucleotides not matched to a gene: 7. This CDR3 region has 14 residues. The CDR3 DNA follows: TGTGCCAGCAGCCTAGACAGGGGAGGCTATGGCTACACCTTC. It encodes CASSLDRGGYGYTF.

The CDR3 spells CASSVGNSGTDTQYF. CDR3 bases: TGTGCCAGCAGCGTAGGCAATAGCGGCACAGATACGCAGTATTTT. The chain recombines TRBV9 with TRBJ2-3; TRBD2 might be the D (5 bases). Trimming pared 0 bases from V and 1 base from J, leaving 9 bases between. This CDR3 comprises 15 residues. The germline V gene encodes CDR1 SGDLS and CDR2 YYNGEE.

This clone was seen only once. The V and J genes are TRBV6-5 and TRBJ2-7; unclear D gene. The V end was cut by 4 bases, the J end by 1 base, with 11 bases between. This CDR3 comprises 14 residues. The germline V gene encodes CDR1 MNHEY and CDR2 SVGAGI. CDR3 in amino acids: CASSLSLGSYEQYF. In DNA form, the CDR3 reads TGTGCCAGCAGTTTGTCCCTAGGTTCCTACGAGCAGTACTTC.

The sample holds one count of this clone. V gene TRBV10-3 combines with J gene TRBJ2-2; 7 nucleotides line up with TRBD1. V was pared by 6 bases and J by 0 bases, with 4 bases of the junction left unmatched. Germline CDR1 and CDR2: ENHRY and SYGVKD. The CDR3 contains 15 residues. Written as DNA, the CDR3 is TGTGCCATCAGGTCCGGGACAGCGAACACCGGGGAGCTGTTTTTT. This sequence encodes CAIRSGTANTGELFF.

The V and J genes are TRBV5-1 and TRBJ1-4, with 7 bases aligning to TRBD1. V was pared by 0 bases and J by 8 bases, with 10 bases of the junction left unmatched. The germline gives CDR1 SGHRS, CDR2 YFSETQ. CDR3 length equals 16 residues. The CDR3 region is CASSLAEAGGREKLFF. The CDR3 DNA reads TGCGCCAGCAGCTTGGCCGAGGCAGGGGGACGGGAAAAACTGTTTTTT.

The V gene is TRBV11-2, the J gene TRBJ2-4; 7 bases agree with TRBD2. The germline CDR1 and CDR2 sequences are SGHAT and FQNNGV. V lost 6 bases, J lost 1 base, and 9 bases stayed unmatched. CDR3 length: 16 residues. In DNA form, the CDR3 reads TGTGCCAGCAGTCGGAGCGGGAACGGGGCCAAAAACATTCAGTACTTC. Its protein is CASSRSGNGAKNIQYF.